Each of the 25 T cell receptor beta chains below was sequenced from the same sample in a study of glioma-infiltrating T cells. Using RNA template, CDR3s of TCR alpha and beta were amplified with iRepertoire arm-PCR. TCRdb used MiXCR to reprocess the multiplex PCR reads, holding one entry per CDR3 protein. The sample holds over 90,000 distinct CDR3 sequences, around 29% seen once. Sequenced: glioma tissue, nonneoplastic brain tissue, or PBMCs (not recorded which). Every receptor here comes from a human donor with low-grade glioma or glioblastoma, undergoing nonglioma brain surgery, or in good health (not recorded which).

This clonotype has at least ten counts. The chain employs TRBV27 and TRBJ1-1; a possible D gene is TRBD1 (6 bases). This CDR3 spans 16 amino acids. Looked up from germline, CDR1 is MNHEY and CDR2 is SMNVEV (reference sequence). V was shortened by 2 bases and J by 4 bases, with 17 bases between the two germline ends. CDR3 in DNA: TGTGCCAGCAGTTTAGTCATCGATAAGGGGGGCACTGAAGCTTTCTTT. Protein sequence: CASSLVIDKGGTEAFF.

This chain joins TRBV29-1 and TRBJ1-1; 8 bases are a match to TRBD1. The CDR3 contains 15 residues. Germline CDR1 and CDR2: SQVTM and ANQGSEA. The V gene end was trimmed by 4 bases and the J gene end by 1 base; junction bases not matched to a gene: 8. The CDR3 reads CSVGGDRGPNTEAFF. Written as DNA, the CDR3 is TGCAGCGTTGGGGGAGACAGGGGCCCGAACACTGAAGCTTTCTTT.

This clonotype was seen a handful of times. A junction end diverges from the germline sequence, so it may reflect a read error. The chain combines TRBV12-3 or TRBV12-4 with TRBJ1-4; 10 bases are shared with TRBD1. The CDR3 covers 15 residues. DNA of the CDR3: TGTACCAGCAGTTTCCCGACAGGGGGCCGGGAAAAACTGTTTTTT. This translates into CTSSFPTGGREKLFF.

This clonotype was counted a few times. This chain connects TRBV6-1 to TRBJ2-6; D may be TRBD2 (6 bases). This CDR3 region has 18 residues. V dropped 6 bases and J dropped 2 bases, with 20 bases sitting between them. Germline assignment: CDR1 MNHNS and CDR2 SASEGT. The CDR3 sequence is CASRTAGRGLAGANVLTF. DNA for the CDR3: TGTGCCAGCAGAACTGCCGGACGGGGACTTGCTGGGGCCAACGTCCTGACTTTC.

In the case of this clonotype: This may be a read error, as it is one base from a much larger clone. The rearrangement uses TRBV7-2 and TRBJ2-5; 7 nucleotides align to TRBD2. The CDR3 contains 14 residues. Losses at the gene ends were 2 bases for V and 4 bases for J; bases not matched to a gene: 4. Germline-derived CDR1 and CDR2 are SGHTA and FQGNSA. The CDR3 DNA sequence: TGTGCCAGCAGCTTACTTAGCGGGCGAGAGACCCAGTACTTC. Translation: CASSLLSGRETQYF.

As for this clonotype: A much more abundant neighbour one base away suggests this may be a read error. The genes are TRBV27 and TRBJ1-5; 10 bases are shared with TRBD1. Germline-derived CDR1 and CDR2 are MNHEY and SMNVEV (reference sequence). The CDR3 loop spans 13 amino acids. Trimming took 8 bases from V and 5 from J; bases not matched to a gene: 3. CDR3 residues: CASRQGADQPQHF. Written as DNA, the CDR3 is TGTGCCAGCCGACAGGGGGCCGATCAGCCCCAGCATTTT.

V gene TRBV29-1 combines with J gene TRBJ2-2; TRBD1 agrees at 7 bases. Germline values: CDR1 SQVTM, CDR2 ANQGSEA. This CDR3 spans 14 amino acids. V lost 6 bases, J lost 4 bases, and 8 bases stayed unmatched. The CDR3 nucleotides are TGCAGCGTGGGGGACAGAACCCTCACCGGGGAGCTGTTTTTT. It codes for CSVGDRTLTGELFF.

The table lists this clonotype with many counts. The chain carries TRBV19 and TRBJ1-1, with 8 bases identical to TRBD1. There are 15 residues in the CDR3. The V gene's germline CDR1 is LNHDA and CDR2 SQIVND (reference sequence). Trimming removed 4 bases from V and 2 bases from J; junction bases left unmatched: 6. This CDR3 is CASSTSGTGNTEAFF. CDR3 DNA sequence: TGTGCCAGTAGTACGTCCGGGACAGGTAACACTGAAGCTTTCTTT.

This clonotype has a count of ten or more. The rearrangement joins TRBV4-3 to TRBJ2-3; 9 bases line up with TRBD1. The CDR3 runs 16 residues. Unmatched junction bases numbered 6, after V lost 4 bases and J lost 1 base. Germline assignment: CDR1 LGHNA and CDR2 YSLEER. The CDR3 here is CASSREWTGGTDTQYF. CDR3 in DNA: TGCGCCAGCAGCCGTGAGTGGACAGGGGGCACAGATACGCAGTATTTT.

This clonotype came up many times. The CDR3 coding sequence is TGCAGTGCTGTGCCCCCGGGGAGTGGCTACACCTTC. Translated: CSAVPPGSGYTF. The rearrangement uses TRBV20-1 and TRBJ1-2, with D uncertain. This CDR3 has 12 residues. Germline CDR1 DFQATT, CDR2 SNEGSKA (reference sequence). Trimming removed 5 bases at V and 7 bases at J, with 14 bases between.

This clonotype appeared many times. The CDR3 region has the DNA TGTGCCAGCAGTTTAAATCTCCGGTCTCGTGAGGGCTACACCTTC. Protein: CASSLNLRSREGYTF. This chain connects TRBV27 to TRBJ1-2; D is ambiguous. Germline V gene sequence: CDR1 MNHEY, CDR2 SMNVEV (reference sequence). CDR3 length: 15 amino acids. V lost 2 bases, J lost 8 bases, and 18 bases lay in between.

Note on this clonotype: A much larger clone is a single base away; this may be a read error. The chain employs TRBV29-1 and TRBJ1-1, with D hard to call. The germline V gene encodes CDR1 SQVTM and CDR2 ANQGSEA. The V end was cut by 1 base, the J end by 0 bases, with 0 bases between. CDR3 length equals 11 residues. The CDR3, as DNA: TGCAGCGTTGAAGTGAACACTGAAGCTTTCTTT. The encoded protein is CSVEVNTEAFF.

This clonotype was seen ten or more times. The chain has TRBV4-3 and TRBJ2-7; 8 bases align to TRBD2. The CDR3 sequence is 14 residues long. V lost 5 bases to trimming and J lost 3 bases; unmatched junction nucleotides: 6. Germline V CDR1 and CDR2: LGHNA, YSLEER. The CDR3 loop is CASSDGRGFYEQYF. For the CDR3, the DNA is TGCGCCAGCAGCGACGGGAGGGGGTTCTACGAGCAGTACTTC.

Regarding this clonotype: A much larger clone is a single base away; this may be a read error. The J gene is TRBJ2-1, the V gene TRBV29-1, with D possibly TRBD1 on 6 matching bases. V lost 1 base to trimming and J lost 7 bases, with 14 bases between them. The CDR3 spans 14 residues. Germline CDR1 reads SQVTM; CDR2 reads ANQGSEA. The CDR3 sequence is CSVEAGKGENEQFF. In DNA, the CDR3 is TGCAGCGTTGAAGCCGGGAAGGGGGAGAATGAGCAGTTCTTC.

In this sample, this clonotype turned up many times. This chain's CDR3 is CASSLALTRQETQYF. CDR3 DNA sequence: TGTGCCAGCAGCTTAGCGCTAACGAGGCAAGAGACCCAGTACTTC. This chain links TRBV7-6 with TRBJ2-5; D is uncertain. CDR1 and CDR2 (germline): SGHVS, FNYEAQ. This CDR3 spans 15 amino acids. V was pared by 0 bases and J by 2 bases, with 10 bases between.

CDR3 bases: TGTGCCAGCAGCTCGGGACAGAGGTTGGCAGAGACCCAGTACTTC. It translates to CASSSGQRLAETQYF. The V gene is TRBV7-9, the J gene TRBJ2-5; 7 nucleotides match TRBD1. The CDR3 totals 15 residues. J lost 4 bases, V lost 4 bases, and 9 bases had no gene match. The germline gives CDR1 SEHNR, CDR2 FQNEAQ (reference sequence).

Points on this clonotype: Since a much larger clone is just one base distant, this may be a read error. V gene TRBV20-1 combines with J gene TRBJ2-1, with 7 bases aligning to TRBD1. Germline CDR1 is DFQATT and CDR2 is SNEGSKA (reference sequence). The CDR3 covers 14 residues. V trimming: 0 bases; J trimming: 10 bases; junction bases outside the gene matches: 9. Written as DNA, the CDR3 is TGCAGTGCTAGAGAGCAGGGGGACCGCCGCGAGCAGTTCTTC. This encodes CSAREQGDRREQFF.

About this clonotype itself: This clone may be a read error of a much larger clone one base away. The J gene is TRBJ2-1, the V gene TRBV4-1; D gene ambiguous. Per germline, CDR1 MGHRA and CDR2 YSYEKL. The CDR3 totals 15 residues. CDR3 sequence (DNA): TGCGCCAGCATCCAATTGGGGATTGGATACAATGAGCAGTTCTTC. Translating gives CASIQLGIGYNEQFF.

About this clonotype: This clone may be a read error of a much larger clone one base away. The chain uses TRBV7-8 and TRBJ2-1, with D possibly TRBD1 on 6 matching bases. The germline CDR1 and CDR2 sequences are SGHVS and FQNEAQ. The CDR3 spans 16 residues. The CDR3, as DNA: TGTGCCAGCAGCTACTCACCGGGACACAACTACAATGAGCAGTCCTTC. Translated: CASSYSPGHNYNEQSF. The entire variable domain, with the rest obtained from reference TRBV7-8 and TRBJ2-1, is as follows: GAGVSQSPRYKVAKRGQDVALRCDPISGHVSLFWYQQALGQGPEFLTYFQNEAQLDKSGLPSDRFFAERPEGSVSTLKIQRTQQEDSAVYLCASSYSPGHNYNEQSFGPGTRLTVL.

The table lists this clonotype with a few counts. The chain carries TRBV14 and TRBJ2-3, with TRBD1 as a possible D gene (6 bases). Trimming cost V 1 base and J 6 bases, with 11 bases left between them. Germline assignment: CDR1 SGHDN and CDR2 FVKESK. The CDR3 sequence is 14 residues long. In DNA form, the CDR3 reads TGTGCCAGCAGCCAAGGGATCACAGGGGATACGCAGTATTTT. Protein sequence: CASSQGITGDTQYF.

Remarks on this clonotype: The junction does not match germline at one end; this may be a read error. This rearrangement joins TRBV18 to TRBJ1-5; no definite D call. CDR3 length equals 15 residues. Germline loops: CDR1 KGHSH, CDR2 LQKENI. Written as DNA, the CDR3 is TGTGCCAGCTCACCAGTCGTGGGCAATAATCAGCCCCGGCATTTT. Residues: CASSPVVGNNQPRHF.

The sample holds many counts of this clonotype. This chain connects TRBV19 to TRBJ1-5; no clear D gene. The V gene's germline CDR1 is LNHDA and CDR2 SQIVND (reference sequence). V was cut by 4 bases and J by 3 bases, with 7 bases left in between. The CDR3 has 13 amino acids. The DNA of the CDR3 is TGTGCCAGTAGTAAGACAACCAATCAGCCCCAGCATTTT. Protein sequence: CASSKTTNQPQHF. Full variable domain (remainder filled in from reference TRBV19 and TRBJ1-5): DGGITQSPKYLFRKEGQNVTLSCEQNLNHDAMYWYRQDPGQGLRLIYYSQIVNDFQKGDIAEGYSVSREKKESFPLTVTSAQKNPTAFYLCASSKTTNQPQHFGDGTRLSIL.

This clonotype was seen a few times. The gene calls are TRBV7-2 and TRBJ2-2; D not certain. CDR1 is SGHTA and CDR2 is FQGNSA in the germline V gene. CDR3 size: 14 residues. V lost 4 bases and J lost 0, with 6 bases in between. The CDR3 spells CASSSPANTGELFF. CDR3 nucleotide sequence: TGTGCCAGCAGCTCGCCCGCGAACACCGGGGAGCTGTTTTTT.

The V call is TRBV2, the J call TRBJ1-1; D unclear. The germline V and J ends were trimmed by 7 bases and 7 bases, with 10 bases remaining between them. The CDR3 length is 11 residues. Germline CDR1 is SNHLY and CDR2 is FYNNEI. CDR3 in DNA: TGTGCCAGCAATCAAGTGAGTGAAGCTTTCTTT. Protein sequence: CASNQVSEAFF. Variable domain in full (rest from reference TRBV2 and TRBJ1-1): EPEVTQTPSHQVTQMGQEVILRCVPISNHLYFYWYRQILGQKVEFLVSFYNNEISEKSEIFDDQFSVERPDGSNFTLKIRSTKLEDSAMYFCASNQVSEAFFGQGTRLTVV.

There are many counts of this clonotype. This chain joins TRBV4-3 and TRBJ1-5; 8 bases map to TRBD1. This CDR3 is 17 amino acids long. The germline CDR1 and CDR2 sequences are LGHNA and YSLEER. V trimming: 0 bases; J trimming: 6 bases; junction bases outside the gene matches: 10. Here the CDR3 reads CASSQDPGGAFSQPQHF. CDR3 DNA sequence: TGCGCCAGCAGCCAAGATCCAGGGGGCGCTTTTAGTCAGCCCCAGCATTTT.